The 5 T cell receptor beta chains below were found in one sample sequenced in a study of T-cell reconstitution after alpha-beta-depleted transplantation in children. The authors prepared the TCRbeta library with unique molecular identifiers. Each CDR3 protein gets one entry after TCRdb re-called the PCR reads with MiXCR. The repertoire holds around 700,000 distinct CDR3 sequences, with about 12% as singletons. The sequencing here drew on PBMCs, taken before TCRalphabeta/CD19-depleted stem cell transplant. These TCRs come from a girl aged 2-9 years with congenital amegakaryocytic thrombocytopenia, due to receive a stem cell transplant.

The gene calls are TRBV6-5 and TRBJ2-3; 10 nucleotides line up with TRBD2. Trimming took 4 bases from V and 4 from J; bases not matched to a gene: 5. This CDR3 is built from 15 residues. Germline CDR1 MNHEY, CDR2 SVGAGI. CDR3 region: CASSFLLAGPDTQYF. The CDR3 DNA reads TGTGCCAGCAGTTTTTTACTAGCGGGACCAGATACGCAGTATTTT.

This clonotype occurred many times. The DNA of the CDR3 is TGTGCCAGCAGCGTAGCAGCTAGCGGAACCTACGAGCAGTACTTC. Translated: CASSVAASGTYEQYF. The V and J genes are TRBV9 and TRBJ2-7, with 7 nucleotides matching TRBD2. CDR1 and CDR2 from the germline V gene are SGDLS and YYNGEE. V gave up 0 bases and J gave up 2 bases; unmatched junction bases: 5. The CDR3 extends over 15 amino acids.

This clonotype showed up many times. The chain joins TRBV6-5 to TRBJ2-2; D unclear. The CDR3 covers 14 residues. CDR1 and CDR2 (germline): MNHEY, SVGAGI. V lost 0 bases, J lost 6 bases, and 8 bases lay in between. In DNA form, the CDR3 reads TGTGCCAGCAGTTACTCGAATCTGGCCGGGGAGCTGTTTTTT. Translated, it gives CASSYSNLAGELFF.

This clonotype showed up many times. The V call is TRBV6-5, the J call TRBJ2-2; no firm D call. Germline V gives CDR1 MNHEY, CDR2 SVGAGI. V gave up 4 bases and J gave up 1 base, with 7 bases separating them. CDR3 size: 14 residues. The CDR3 DNA follows: TGTGCCAGCAGTTCCAACATGAACACCGGGGAGCTGTTTTTT. This gives the protein CASSSNMNTGELFF.

This clonotype turned up a few times. The J gene is TRBJ2-7, the V gene TRBV6-6; D is uncertain. Deletions cut 5 bases from V and 6 bases from J, with 11 bases between. The CDR3 is 12 amino acids. Germline V lookup: CDR1 MNHNY, CDR2 SVGAGI (reference sequence). CDR3 coding DNA: TGTGCCAGCAGTACCCCTGGCGCCGAGCAGTACTTC. Translation gives CASSTPGAEQYF.